This TCR beta chain appears in the sequencing data of a study of CD4 T cells in relation to SARS-CoV-2 and coronaviruses. About the study: The restricting HLA molecule for shared crossreactive spike epitopes was mapped.

V lost 9 bases, J lost 1 base, and 12 bases lay in between. The V gene's germline CDR1 is MDHEN and CDR2 SYDVKM. This CDR3 has 13 amino acids. Unexposed donor CD4+ T cells date from about 2011-2019, before the COVID-19 pandemic. Remarks on this clone: What it recognizes is unknown.

Study-wide findings and caveats: Each donor contributed either pre-pandemic or post-infection samples, not both. This crossreactivity analysis covered spike protein alone, no other viral proteins.

Sequencing was performed with immunoSEQ multiplex PCR; in TCRdb, only in-frame clones are kept and a portion is missing. The sample records approximately 70,000 clones, 85% to 95% being singletons. The receptor comes from a human donor in good health. V gene TRBV28 combines with J gene TRBJ1-1; possible D gene TRBD1, 5 bases. Sequencing was carried out using naive CD4+ T cells from PBMCs. Noted subset: naive CD4+ T cells isolated by negative enrichment. This CDR3 reads CASGASPNTEAFF. In DNA form, the CDR3 reads TGTGCCAGTGGGGCCTCACCGAACACTGAAGCTTTCTTT.